The clone carrying this TCR beta chain was recorded only once. CDR1 and CDR2 (germline): SGHVS, FNYEAQ. CDR3 length: 15 residues. The V end was cut by 3 bases, the J end by 2 bases, with 13 bases between. The data derive from a study of CD8+ T cells in alopecia areata. As the sequencing template, cDNA was produced by extracting RNA and reverse transcribing it. Measured with immunoSEQ multiplex PCR; TCRdb has only the in-frame clones, and not every one. The sample has some 200,000 clones; around three fifths are singletons. Researchers gathered lesional scalp punch biopsies and peripheral blood from patients with alopecia areata.

The source of this sequence is a human donor with alopecia areata. The source material was CD4+ T cells sorted from blood, sampled at week 0. The chain employs TRBV7-6 and TRBJ2-5; D is possibly TRBD1 or TRBD2 (6 bases each). The CDR3 DNA sequence: TGTGCCAGCAGCTTCATGTCGGGGGCGCAAGAGACCCAGTACTTC. It specifies CASSFMSGAQETQYF.